This T cell receptor beta chain is from a study of T cells in Graves' hyperthyroidism and ophthalmopathy. Study results and limitations: Onset of ophthalmopathy came a median 6.5 months after the model predicted it. Blood shared most expanded thyroid clonotypes above 0.001. Classification by a 13 V-J model distinguished ophthalmopathy from stable hyperthyroidism.

Of note for this clonotype: Its antigen remains unidentified.

Per the germline V gene, CDR1 is SGHTA and CDR2 is FQGNSA. V dropped 5 bases and J dropped 2 bases, with 15 bases sitting between them. The CDR3 has 16 residues. RNA transcripts yielded amplified TCR beta CDR3 regions. HTBI primers were employed in a first-round RT-PCR of the TCR CDR3. TCRdb re-called the multiplex PCR reads with MiXCR, one entry per CDR3 protein. The sample records hundreds of thousands of distinct CDR3 sequences, about 15% being singletons. Diagnoses rested on clinical symptoms, serum thyroxine and TRAb, thyroid ultrasound and orbital computed tomography. V usage is TRBV7-2 and J usage is TRBJ1-4; D not resolved. The TCR was taken from a woman aged 25 to 39 with Graves' hyperthyroidism that later progressed to Graves' ophthalmopathy. Sequencing was done on a sample of blood. CDR3 in DNA: TGTGCCAGCAGCCAAGATCTAGTTGCTACTAATGAAAAACTGTTTTTT. Amino acid sequence: CASSQDLVATNEKLFF.